A selection of T cell receptor beta chains follows, all from one sample in a study of cytotoxic CD8 clonotypes in ibrutinib-treated CLL. Using immunoSEQ multiplex PCR, the repertoire was profiled, and TCRdb retains in-frame clones only, with some absent. The profile shows 300,000 to 350,000 clones, roughly 85% of them singletons. Specimen: PBMCs, collected before ibrutinib treatment. The receptors shown here come from a human donor with chronic lymphocytic leukemia. Each CDR3 is given with its conserved first and last residue. D genes are given only for firm matches. Clone sizes are given selectively: once, few, many, or a class where the clone is expanded.

CDR3nt | CDR3aa | j_gene | abundance | v_gene | d_gene | len
TGTGCCAGCAGCCGAGAGACAGGGTATTATCAGCCCCAGCATTTT | CASSRETGYYQPQHF | TRBJ1-5 | NA | TRBV2 | TRBD1 | 15
TGTGCCAGCAGCTTACTTAGGAACACTGAAGCTTTCTTT | CASSLLRNTEAFF | TRBJ1-1 | many | TRBV11-3 | NA | 13
TGTGCCAGCAGAAGACAGGGGAGCTACGAGCAGTACTTC | CASRRQGSYEQYF | TRBJ2-7 | NA | TRBV2 | TRBD1 | 13
TGCGCCAGCAGCCACGATACCGGGACAGGCGGGGATGAGCAGTTCTTC | CASSHDTGTGGDEQFF | TRBJ2-1 | NA | TRBV4-3 | TRBD1 | 16
TGTGCCAGCAGCTTAGCGGCAGGGCTGGGCTACACCTTC | CASSLAAGLGYTF | TRBJ1-2 | NA | TRBV7-9 | NA | 13
TGTGCCAGCAGTTCGCAGCGGGAGTGGAGCACAGATACGCAGTATTTT | CASSSQREWSTDTQYF | TRBJ2-3 | NA | TRBV27 | TRBD2 | 16
TGTGCCAGCAGTTTTTCCAGCAACTATGGCTACACCTTC | CASSFSSNYGYTF | TRBJ1-2 | NA | TRBV27 | NA | 13
TGTGCCAGCAGTACCCCACCTAGCGGGATCTACGAGCAGTACTTC | CASSTPPSGIYEQYF | TRBJ2-7 | once | TRBV28 | TRBD2 | 15
TGTGCCAGCAGCTACCGACCAGGGAGGAAGCAGTACTTC | CASSYRPGRKQYF | TRBJ2-7 | once | TRBV7-8 | NA | 13
TGTGCCAGCAGCTTTGAGGGGAGCTCCTACAATGAGCAGTTCTTC | CASSFEGSSYNEQFF | TRBJ2-1 | few | TRBV11-3 | NA | 15
TGTGCCTGGAGCACCGGGGCTTTAGCCAAAAACATTCAGTACTTC | CAWSTGALAKNIQYF | TRBJ2-4 | NA | TRBV30 | NA | 15
TGTGCCAGCAGCCTAGGTAGCGCGAGCTCCTACGAGCAGTACTTC | CASSLGSASSYEQYF | TRBJ2-7 | NA | TRBV9 | NA | 15
TGCGCCAGCAGCTTGGGCCCCCCAGGGGACTCCTACGAGCAGTACTTC | CASSLGPPGDSYEQYF | TRBJ2-7 | NA | TRBV5-1 | NA | 16
TGTGCCAGCAGTTTATCGGCAGGGTACACCGGGGAGCTGTTTTTT | CASSLSAGYTGELFF | TRBJ2-2 | NA | TRBV27 | NA | 15
TGTGCCAGCAGTTACTCGCTAGGGGGTAATGAAAAACTGTTTTTT | CASSYSLGGNEKLFF | TRBJ1-4 | NA | TRBV6-5 | NA | 15
TGTGCCAGCAGCGCCCCGGGGGGACCCAAAAACATTCAGTACTTC | CASSAPGGPKNIQYF | TRBJ2-4 | once | TRBV9 | TRBD2 | 15
TGTGCCAGCAGCTTAGTGACTAGTTACTACAATGAGCAGTTCTTC | CASSLVTSYYNEQFF | TRBJ2-1 | NA | TRBV7-9 | NA | 15